This TCR beta chain was sequenced for a study of Ad26.COV2.S vaccination and SARS-CoV-2 variants. Sequenced by immunoSEQ multiplex PCR; TCRdb stores in-frame clones only, minus some. The sample contains over 350,000 clones, around 85% of which appear only once. Stated treatment: 15 to 20 received Ad26.COV2.S at low or high dose, single or two shots; roughly five received placebo; per-sample allocation not given. Day 63 after the first injection of vaccine or placebo was the sampling time. Germline V gives CDR1 MNHEY, CDR2 SVGAGI. The germline V and J ends were trimmed by 8 bases and 6 bases, with 18 bases remaining between them. The CDR3 sequence is 14 residues long.

The material was peripheral blood, obtained in a trial of Ad26.COV2.S vaccine versus placebo. This chain connects TRBV6-5 to TRBJ2-3, with a weak D call TRBD2 (7 bases). The source of this sequence is a person aged 18 to 65 who received the Ad26.COV2.S COVID-19 vaccine or a placebo. CDR3 bases: TGTGCCAGCTTTAGGGGGGGGGCATTGGATACGCAGTATTTT. Its translation is CASFRGGALDTQYF.